This TCR beta chain appears in the sequencing data of a study of cytomegalovirus exposure and HLA in healthy donors. Study observations and caveats: The authors later linked a missense DCLRE1C variant to TCR beta V- and J-gene trimming.

Each donor was nominally healthy when sampled (though unrecorded immune exposures were likely). In the PCR, 60 Vbeta and 13 Jbeta primers were used. Data came from immunoSEQ multiplex PCR; TCRdb stores just in-frame clones and leaves some out. Among around 120,000 clones, about 80% were seen once, and the ten largest hold roughly 9.2%. The junction had 5 bases not matched to a gene; V was cut back by 7 bases and J by 0 bases. The CDR3 is 14 amino acids. From germline, CDR1 is SNHLY and CDR2 FYNNEI. As to this clone: The antigen remains undetermined.

The clonotype was recovered from a female donor in good health and CMV-seropositive. Source material: PBMCs. This chain joins TRBV2 and TRBJ1-1; 7 nucleotides agree with TRBD1. CDR3 protein: CASNQGVMNTEAFF. In DNA, the CDR3 is TGTGCCAGCAATCAGGGGGTTATGAACACTGAAGCTTTCTTT. Complete variable domain (other parts from reference TRBV2 and TRBJ1-1): EPEVTQTPSHQVTQMGQEVILRCVPISNHLYFYWYRQILGQKVEFLVSFYNNEISEKSEIFDDQFSVERPDGSNFTLKIRSTKLEDSAMYFCASNQGVMNTEAFFGQGTRLTVV.